The rows below give T cell receptor beta chains drawn from one sample of a study of OX40 agonist ivuxolimab in advanced cancers. TCRdb's copy holds only in-frame clones and misses some; the assay was immunoSEQ multiplex PCR. The table shows some 25,000 clones, with approximately 86% occurring only once. The source material was CD4+ or CD8+ T cells sorted from blood, sampled in a trial of the OX40 agonist ivuxolimab. These receptor sequences come from an adult with an advanced solid tumor such as melanoma, head and neck, liver or kidney cancer. Each CDR3 is given with its conserved first and last residue. Fields, in order: clone size, J gene, V gene, D gene, CDR3 protein, CDR3 DNA. The D gene is left open where the match is weak. Clone size is shown for a subset of rows, as once, few, many or a class of expanded clone.

abundance: .; j_gene: TRBJ1-2; v_gene: TRBV19; d_gene: TRBD1; CDR3aa: CASSARDRVFYGYTF; CDR3nt: TGTGCCAGTAGTGCCCGGGACAGGGTATTCTATGGCTACACCTTC
abundance: .; j_gene: TRBJ1-5; v_gene: TRBV10-3; d_gene: .; CDR3aa: CAIGGGGPNQPQHF; CDR3nt: TGTGCCATCGGAGGGGGGGGACCCAATCAGCCCCAGCATTTT
abundance: .; j_gene: TRBJ1-1; v_gene: TRBV21-1; d_gene: .; CDR3aa: CASSYNRVCGTEAFF; CDR3nt: TGTGCCAGCAGCTACAACAGGGTTTGCGGCACTGAAGCTTTCTTT
abundance: .; j_gene: TRBJ2-1; v_gene: TRBV7-9; d_gene: .; CDR3aa: CASSLAFRGSSYNEQFF; CDR3nt: TGTGCCAGCAGCTTAGCTTTTCGGGGGAGCTCCTACAATGAGCAGTTCTTC
abundance: .; j_gene: TRBJ2-7; v_gene: TRBV27; d_gene: .; CDR3aa: CASSLYGPSYEQYF; CDR3nt: TGTGCCAGCAGTTTATACGGACCTTCCTACGAGCAGTACTTC
abundance: .; j_gene: TRBJ1-2; v_gene: TRBV14; d_gene: TRBD1; CDR3aa: CASSQGTGYGYTF; CDR3nt: TGTGCCAGCAGCCAGGGGACAGGGTATGGCTACACCTTC
abundance: .; j_gene: TRBJ2-1; v_gene: TRBV7-9; d_gene: .; CDR3aa: CASRIDLSNEQFF; CDR3nt: TGTGCCAGCAGGATTGACCTAAGCAATGAGCAGTTCTTC
abundance: .; j_gene: TRBJ2-1; v_gene: TRBV19; d_gene: .; CDR3aa: CASSLGSYNEQFF; CDR3nt: TGTGCCAGTAGTCTGGGCTCCTACAATGAGCAGTTCTTC
abundance: medium-sized; j_gene: TRBJ1-1; v_gene: TRBV6-5; d_gene: TRBD1; CDR3aa: CASYDTTGVNTEAFF; CDR3nt: TGTGCCAGTTACGACACAACAGGGGTGAACACTGAAGCTTTCTTT
abundance: .; j_gene: TRBJ2-1; v_gene: TRBV28; d_gene: .; CDR3aa: CASSLTGLLNEQFF; CDR3nt: TGTGCCAGCAGTCTTACGGGACTTCTTAATGAGCAGTTCTTC
abundance: once; j_gene: TRBJ2-7; v_gene: TRBV6-5; d_gene: .; CDR3aa: CASSYSEPHSYEQYF; CDR3nt: TGTGCCAGCAGTTACTCGGAGCCGCACTCCTACGAGCAGTACTTC
abundance: .; j_gene: TRBJ2-3; v_gene: TRBV27; d_gene: .; CDR3aa: CASSGDPDTQYF; CDR3nt: TGTGCCAGCTCAGGGGACCCAGATACGCAGTATTTT
abundance: .; j_gene: TRBJ2-1; v_gene: TRBV13; d_gene: .; CDR3aa: CASSLGRPSYNEQFF; CDR3nt: TGTGCCAGCAGCTTAGGACGGCCCTCCTACAATGAGCAGTTCTTC
abundance: .; j_gene: TRBJ2-1; v_gene: TRBV11-2; d_gene: .; CDR3aa: CASTQGYNEQFF; CDR3nt: TGTGCCAGCACCCAGGGCTACAATGAGCAGTTCTTC
abundance: .; j_gene: TRBJ1-4; v_gene: TRBV6-5; d_gene: .; CDR3aa: CASSYLWGEKLFF; CDR3nt: TGTGCCAGCAGTTACCTCTGGGGCGAAAAACTGTTTTTT
abundance: .; j_gene: TRBJ2-7; v_gene: TRBV10-3; d_gene: .; CDR3aa: CAISESGSSYEQYF; CDR3nt: TGTGCCATCAGTGAGAGCGGGTCGTCCTACGAGCAGTACTTC
abundance: .; j_gene: TRBJ2-1; v_gene: TRBV27; d_gene: .; CDR3aa: CASSLSGSSYNEQFF; CDR3nt: TGTGCCAGCAGTTTATCTGGCAGCTCCTACAATGAGCAGTTCTTC
abundance: .; j_gene: TRBJ2-1; v_gene: TRBV29-1; d_gene: .; CDR3aa: CSVLISIPYNEQFF; CDR3nt: TGCAGCGTTCTGATTAGCATCCCCTACAATGAGCAGTTCTTC